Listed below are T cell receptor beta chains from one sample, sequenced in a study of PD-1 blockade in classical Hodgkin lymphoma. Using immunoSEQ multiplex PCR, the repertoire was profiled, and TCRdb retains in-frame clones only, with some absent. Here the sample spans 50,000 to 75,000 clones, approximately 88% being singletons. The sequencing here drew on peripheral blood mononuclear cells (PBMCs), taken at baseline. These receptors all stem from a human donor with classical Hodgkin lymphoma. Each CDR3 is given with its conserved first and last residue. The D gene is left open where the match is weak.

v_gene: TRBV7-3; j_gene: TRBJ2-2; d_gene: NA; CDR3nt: TGTGCCAGCAGAGATTTCTCGGCCGGGGAGCTGTTTTTT; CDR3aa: CASRDFSAGELFF
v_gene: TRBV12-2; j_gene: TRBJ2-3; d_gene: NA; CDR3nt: TGTGCAAGTCGCTCATCTAGCACAGATACGCAGTATTTT; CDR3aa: CASRSSSTDTQYF
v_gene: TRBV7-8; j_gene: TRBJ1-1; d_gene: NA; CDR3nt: TGTGCCAGCAGACTCGACAGGTTGAACACTGAAGCTTTCTTT; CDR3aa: CASRLDRLNTEAFF
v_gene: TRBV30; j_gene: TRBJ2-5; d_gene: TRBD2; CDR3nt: TGTGCCTGGAGAGCGGGGGGCCCGTGGCAAGAGACCCAGTACTTC; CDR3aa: CAWRAGGPWQETQYF
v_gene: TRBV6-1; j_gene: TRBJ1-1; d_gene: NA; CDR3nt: TGTGCCAGCAGGAACCGTGAAGCTTTCTTT; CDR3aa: CASRNREAFF
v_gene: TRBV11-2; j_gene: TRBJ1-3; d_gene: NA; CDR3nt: TGTGCCAGCAGCTTAGAGGGTAGCAGGCACTCTGGAAACACCATATATTTT; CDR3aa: CASSLEGSRHSGNTIYF
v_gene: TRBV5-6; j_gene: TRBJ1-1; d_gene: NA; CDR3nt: TGTGCCAGCAGCTTAGGCGTTGGGTTCAGAGCTTTCTTT; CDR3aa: CASSLGVGFRAFF
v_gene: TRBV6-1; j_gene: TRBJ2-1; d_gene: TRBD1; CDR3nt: TGTGCCAGCAGTTTACAGGGGGCCTACAATGAGCAGTTCTTC; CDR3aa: CASSLQGAYNEQFF
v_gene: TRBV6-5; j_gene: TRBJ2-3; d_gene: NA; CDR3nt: TGTGCCAGCAAGAGGGGCTGGCCGGCAGATACGCAGTATTTT; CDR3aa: CASKRGWPADTQYF
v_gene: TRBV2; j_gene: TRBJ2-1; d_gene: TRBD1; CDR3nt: TGTGCCAGCAGCCCCGGACAGGGGGCTAGTAATGAGCAGTTCTTC; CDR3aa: CASSPGQGASNEQFF